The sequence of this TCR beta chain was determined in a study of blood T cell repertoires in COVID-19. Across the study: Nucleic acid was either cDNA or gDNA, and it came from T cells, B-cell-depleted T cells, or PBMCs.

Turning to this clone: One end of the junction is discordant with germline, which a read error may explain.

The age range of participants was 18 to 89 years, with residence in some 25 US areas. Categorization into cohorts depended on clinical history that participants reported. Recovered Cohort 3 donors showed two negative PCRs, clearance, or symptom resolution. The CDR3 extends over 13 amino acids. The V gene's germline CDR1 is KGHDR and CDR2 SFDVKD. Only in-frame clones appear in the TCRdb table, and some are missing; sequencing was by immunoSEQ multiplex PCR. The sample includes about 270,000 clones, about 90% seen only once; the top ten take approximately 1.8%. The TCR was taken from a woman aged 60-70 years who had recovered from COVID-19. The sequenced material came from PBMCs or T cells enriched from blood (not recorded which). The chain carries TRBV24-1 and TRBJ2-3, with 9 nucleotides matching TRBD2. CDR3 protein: CATGGTSTDTQYF. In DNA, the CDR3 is TGTGCCACCGGAGGGACTAGCACGGATACGCAGTATTTT.